The next 29 T cell receptor beta chains were all read from a single sample in a study of T-cell memory formation after mild COVID-19. TCRdb redid the calling of the 5' RACE reads with MiXCR, one entry per CDR3 protein. The sample includes about 360,000 distinct CDR3 sequences, 13% of them seen just once. The specimen sequenced was PBMCs or a T cell subset sorted from them (not recorded which). These receptors were taken from a man younger than 30 who had mild COVID-19 (a few samples of this study predate the infection). Cell type and time point are not known.

This clonotype was recorded a few times. CDR3 nucleotide sequence: TGTGCCACCTCCCCGGGGCGGGGGACGTACAATGAGCAGTTCTTC. Protein: CATSPGRGTYNEQFF. The rearrangement joins TRBV7-6 to TRBJ2-1; 7 bases are a match to TRBD2. CDR3 length: 15 residues. The junction had 13 bases not matched to a gene; V was cut back by 10 bases and J by 4 bases. The germline V gene encodes CDR1 SGHVS and CDR2 FNYEAQ.

CDR3 sequence: CASSYVNVAKNIQYF. The CDR3, as DNA: TGTGCCAGCAGTTATGTGAACGTAGCCAAAAACATTCAGTACTTC. The chain joins TRBV6-2 or TRBV6-3 to TRBJ2-4, with D unresolved. Germline lookup yields CDR1 MNHEY and CDR2 SVGEGT. The CDR3 extends over 15 amino acids. The ends were cut back, 3 bases at V and 0 bases at J, with 9 bases in the middle.

This chain links TRBV7-2 with TRBJ1-2; D not certain. V was pared by 5 bases and J by 4 bases, with 11 bases between. The length of the CDR3 is 13 residues. Germline CDR1 and CDR2: SGHTA and FQGNSA. CDR3 DNA sequence: TGTGCCAGCAGCCAGGACGCACGCTATGGCTACACCTTC. Its protein product is CASSQDARYGYTF.

The chain is built from TRBV24-1 and TRBJ1-1; D uncertain. Germline assignment: CDR1 KGHDR and CDR2 SFDVKD. The CDR3 is 13 residues long. V was trimmed by 7 bases and J by 3 bases, leaving 11 bases between them. This CDR3 is CATSTRADTEAFF. For the CDR3, the DNA is TGTGCCACCAGCACGAGGGCAGACACTGAAGCTTTCTTT.

This clonotype has a count of ten or more. The chain uses TRBV7-2 and TRBJ2-3; a weak D match, TRBD1 (5 bases). This CDR3 is 14 amino acids long. Trimming stripped 4 bases from V and 0 bases from J, with 8 bases between. Germline V CDR1 and CDR2: SGHTA, FQGNSA. DNA of the CDR3: TGTGCCAGCAGCTCAGGGTATAGCACAGATACGCAGTATTTT. Translation: CASSSGYSTDTQYF.

In its sample, this clonotype was seen a few times. The chain couples TRBV7-3 to TRBJ2-2, with D uncertain. Trimming stripped 6 bases from V and 4 bases from J, with 9 bases between. This CDR3 is built from 13 residues. The germline gives CDR1 SGHTA, CDR2 FQGTGA. The CDR3 DNA reads TGTGCCAGCAGATCGACGGTCACCGGGGAGCTGTTTTTT. It translates to CASRSTVTGELFF.

V is TRBV6-1 and J is TRBJ2-1; D is perhaps TRBD2 (6 bases). Trimming pared 6 bases from V and 8 bases from J, leaving 23 bases between. Germline loops: CDR1 MNHNS, CDR2 SASEGT. CDR3 size: 16 residues. DNA of the CDR3: TGTGCCAGCAGGGGGACTCGGGGCCTGGGTATTTATGAGCAGTTCTTC. As protein: CASRGTRGLGIYEQFF.

The DNA of the CDR3 is TGTGCCAGCAGCGCTACAGGGGTCTCTGAAGCTTTCTTT. Protein product: CASSATGVSEAFF. The chain employs TRBV6-4 and TRBJ1-1; 7 positions match TRBD1. The CDR3 is made up of 13 amino acids. Germline trimming cut 6 bases from V and 6 bases from J; bases unmatched to any gene: 7. The germline V gene has CDR1 MRHNA and CDR2 SNTAGT.

The sample holds a few counts of this clonotype. The chain couples TRBV9 to TRBJ1-1; D remains ambiguous. Germline V gene data show CDR1 as SGDLS and CDR2 as YYNGEE. V was trimmed by 3 bases and J by 0 bases, leaving 12 bases between them. The CDR3 has 15 residues. CDR3 in amino acids: CASSAVAPMNTEAFF. The CDR3 DNA follows: TGTGCCAGCAGCGCAGTGGCTCCCATGAACACTGAAGCTTTCTTT.

This clonotype was detected only a few times. The chain links TRBV5-1 to TRBJ2-5, with a tentative D call TRBD1 (5 bases). This CDR3 has 14 amino acids. V was pared by 6 bases and J by 1 base, with 13 bases between. The germline CDR1 and CDR2 sequences are SGHRS and YFSETQ. The CDR3 DNA is TGCGCCAGCACCAGACAGACTGCCCAAGAGACCCAGTACTTC. This encodes CASTRQTAQETQYF. The complete variable domain, with remaining parts taken from reference TRBV5-1 and TRBJ2-5, reads KAGVTQTPRYLIKTRGQQVTLSCSPISGHRSVSWYQQTPGQGLQFLFEYFSETQRNKGNFPGRFSGRQFSNSRSEMNVSTLELGDSALYLCASTRQTAQETQYFGPGTRLLVL.

The V gene is TRBV6-1, the J gene TRBJ1-5; 7 bases map to TRBD1. The J segment lost 2 bases and the V segment lost 6 bases, leaving 7 bases of the junction unmatched. CDR1 is MNHNS and CDR2 is SASEGT in the germline V gene. The CDR3 extends over 15 amino acids. CDR3 coding DNA: TGTGCCAGCAGCGCACACGGACAGGGCAATCAGCCCCAGCATTTT. Translating it yields CASSAHGQGNQPQHF.

There are a few counts of this clonotype. This chain connects TRBV24-1 to TRBJ2-4, with 8 bases aligning to TRBD1. CDR1 is KGHDR and CDR2 is SFDVKD in the germline V gene. V trimming: 3 bases; J trimming: 3 bases; junction bases outside the gene matches: 3. The CDR3 totals 15 residues. The CDR3 region is CATSDDRGGKNIQYF. DNA of the CDR3: TGTGCCACCAGTGATGACAGGGGAGGCAAAAACATTCAGTACTTC.

The chain is built from TRBV7-6 and TRBJ2-3; 12 positions agree with TRBD2. With 2 bases clipped from V and 4 bases from J, the junction kept 4 bases outside the gene matches. The CDR3 is made up of 16 amino acids. Germline lookup yields CDR1 SGHVS and CDR2 FNYEAQ. The CDR3 protein is CASSLLAGGQADTQYF. The CDR3 DNA reads as TGTGCCAGCAGCTTACTAGCGGGGGGGCAAGCAGATACGCAGTATTTT.

This clonotype was found a few times. The chain uses TRBV7-2 and TRBJ1-5; D is uncertain. Trimming removed 5 bases at V and 0 bases at J, with 11 bases between. The CDR3 has 15 amino acids. The germline V gene encodes CDR1 SGHTA and CDR2 FQGNSA. This CDR3 is CASSHSFYSNQPQHF. CDR3 sequence (DNA): TGTGCCAGCAGCCACAGTTTCTATAGCAATCAGCCCCAGCATTTT.

This clonotype came up a few times. V usage is TRBV20-1 and J usage is TRBJ1-5, with 8 bases that match TRBD1. CDR1 DFQATT and CDR2 SNEGSKA come from the germline V gene (reference sequence). After removal of 2 bases from V and 2 bases from J, the junction contained 5 bases not matched to a gene. The CDR3 length is 15 residues. CDR3 residues: CSARPPTGGNQPQHF. CDR3 bases: TGCAGTGCTAGACCACCGACAGGGGGCAATCAGCCCCAGCATTTT.

The chain uses TRBV24-1 and TRBJ2-3, with D perhaps given as TRBD1 or TRBD2 (5 bases each). The germline V gene encodes CDR1 KGHDR and CDR2 SFDVKD. Trimming left V 3 bases short and J 1 base short, with 10 bases between. The CDR3 extends over 15 amino acids. The CDR3 sequence: CATSDRDGGTDTQYF. CDR3 sequence (DNA): TGTGCCACCAGTGATCGGGACGGGGGCACAGATACGCAGTATTTT.

The chain combines TRBV9 with TRBJ1-4; possibly TRBD1 for D (5 bases). There are 15 residues in the CDR3. Germline values: CDR1 SGDLS, CDR2 YYNGEE. Trimming removed 1 base at V and 2 bases at J, with 9 bases between. CDR3 sequence: CASSVQGRTNEKLFF. The CDR3 DNA is TGTGCCAGCAGCGTACAGGGTCGGACTAATGAAAAACTGTTTTTT.

This clonotype has just a few counts. This rearrangement joins TRBV12-3 or TRBV12-4 to TRBJ1-3, with D unresolved. This CDR3 contains 14 residues. Trimming cost V 3 bases and J 3 bases, with 9 bases left between them. CDR3 bases: TGTGCCAGCAGTTTTCAGGCCGTTGGAAACACCATATATTTT. Translated: CASSFQAVGNTIYF.

The chain is built from TRBV5-1 and TRBJ2-7, with D maybe TRBD1 (6 bases). The length of the CDR3 is 15 residues. Looked up from germline, CDR1 is SGHRS and CDR2 is YFSETQ. V gave up 2 bases and J gave up 3 bases, with 15 bases separating them. CDR3 coding DNA: TGCGCCAGCAGCTTCCATAAGGGGGTCGACTACGAGCAGTACTTC. Protein: CASSFHKGVDYEQYF.

This clonotype was counted between two and nine times. The V and J genes are TRBV3-1 and TRBJ2-1; 8 nucleotides align to TRBD1. The CDR3 spans 15 residues. V shed 2 bases, J shed 6 bases, and the junction held 6 bases outside the gene matches. Germline V gene data show CDR1 as LGHDT and CDR2 as YNNKEL (reference sequence). The CDR3 protein is CASSQSRDRSNEQFF. CDR3 DNA: TGTGCCAGCAGCCAATCCCGGGACAGGTCCAATGAGCAGTTCTTC.

This sequence joins TRBV6-2 or TRBV6-3 and TRBJ1-5; no clear D. Germline V gene sequence: CDR1 MNHEY, CDR2 SVGEGT. This CDR3 contains 13 residues. V lost 2 bases and J 4 bases, leaving 6 bases between the germline ends. The CDR3 DNA follows: TGTGCCAGCAGTTACACGTTAAATCAGCCCCAGCATTTT. Residues: CASSYTLNQPQHF.

The table lists this clonotype with a few counts. The V gene is TRBV12-3 or TRBV12-4, the J gene TRBJ2-2; the D is unclear. This CDR3 is 13 amino acids long. The V end lost 3 bases, the J end lost 5 bases, and 7 bases lay between the germline ends. Here the CDR3 DNA reads TGTGCCAGCAGTTTTAGGGTAACCGGGGAGCTGTTTTTT. This encodes CASSFRVTGELFF.

This clonotype appeared once. The chain uses TRBV24-1 and TRBJ2-2; no reliable D call. CDR1 is KGHDR, CDR2 SFDVKD, per germline. The CDR3 runs 13 residues. The ends were cut back, 7 bases at V and 3 bases at J, with 8 bases in the middle. CDR3 coding DNA: TGTGCCACCAGCGACCGCTACACCGGGGAGCTGTTTTTT. This translates into CATSDRYTGELFF.

V is TRBV7-8 and J is TRBJ2-4; 15 bases are shared with TRBD2. Germline V CDR1 and CDR2: SGHVS, FQNEAQ. CDR3 length: 16 amino acids. V shed 4 bases, J shed 7 bases, and the junction held 5 bases outside the gene matches. In DNA, the CDR3 is TGTGCCAGCAGCTCCCGGACTAGCGGGGGGGTCAACATTCAGTACTTC. Residues: CASSSRTSGGVNIQYF.

This clonotype was recorded at least ten times. V gene TRBV6-5 combines with J gene TRBJ1-6; no reliable D call. V shed 5 bases and J shed 7 bases, with 9 bases lying between them. CDR3 size: 13 residues. Looked up from germline, CDR1 is MNHEY and CDR2 is SVGAGI. CDR3 nucleotides: TGTGCCAGCAGTCGTCGTAGAAATTCACCCCTCCACTTT. Translation: CASSRRRNSPLHF.

This clonotype was observed many times. J is TRBJ2-5 and V is TRBV4-2, with D perhaps TRBD2 (6 bases). CDR1 is LGHNA, CDR2 YNFKEQ, per germline. The CDR3 spans 14 residues. Trimming removed 0 bases from V and 4 bases from J, with 9 bases in between. CDR3 DNA sequence: TGTGCCAGCAGCCAAGATTTGGGGGGAGAGACCCAGTACTTC. This sequence encodes CASSQDLGGETQYF.

This chain uses TRBV29-1 with TRBJ2-5; D is uncertain. The germline V gene has CDR1 SQVTM and CDR2 ANQGSEA. The V gene lost 3 bases and the J gene lost 13 bases, with 18 bases spanning the gap. This CDR3 is 12 amino acids long. The CDR3 DNA reads TGCAGCGTTGACAGTGTAGAAAGGATGGGGTACTTC. Translating it yields CSVDSVERMGYF.

Concerning this clonotype: Just one base apart from a much larger clone, this may be a read error. The chain couples TRBV7-9 to TRBJ2-5; D not certain. With 5 bases removed from V and 1 base from J, the gap between germline ends came to 5 bases. This CDR3 has 12 amino acids. CDR1 is SEHNR, CDR2 FQNEAQ, per germline (reference sequence). CDR3 loop: CASSPIQETQYF. The CDR3 DNA is TGTGCCAGCAGCCCCATCCAAGAGACCCAGTACTTC.

The chain links TRBV18 to TRBJ2-3, with D perhaps TRBD1 or TRBD2 (5 bases each). CDR3 length: 14 residues. V lost 2 bases, J lost 4 bases, and 10 bases lay in between. The germline V gene has CDR1 KGHSH and CDR2 LQKENI. CDR3 nucleotides: TGTGCCAGCTCACCAACGGGGCCCTCAGATACGCAGTATTTT. Encoded protein: CASSPTGPSDTQYF.